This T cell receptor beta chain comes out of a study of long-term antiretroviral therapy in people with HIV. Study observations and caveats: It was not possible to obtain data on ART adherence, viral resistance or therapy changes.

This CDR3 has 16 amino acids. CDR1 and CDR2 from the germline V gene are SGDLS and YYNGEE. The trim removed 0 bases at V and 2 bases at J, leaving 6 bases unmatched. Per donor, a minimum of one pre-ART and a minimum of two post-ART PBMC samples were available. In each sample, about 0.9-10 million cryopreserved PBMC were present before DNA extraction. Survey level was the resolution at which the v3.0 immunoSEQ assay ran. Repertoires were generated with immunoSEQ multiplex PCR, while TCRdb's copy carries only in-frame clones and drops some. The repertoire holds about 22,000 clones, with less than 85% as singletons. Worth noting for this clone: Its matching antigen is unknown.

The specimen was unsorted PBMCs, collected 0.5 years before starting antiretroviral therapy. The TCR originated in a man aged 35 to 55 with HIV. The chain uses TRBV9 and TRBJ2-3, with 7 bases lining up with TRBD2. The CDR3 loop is CASSVDGGSYTDTQYF. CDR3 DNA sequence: TGTGCCAGCAGCGTAGACGGGGGGTCGTACACAGATACGCAGTATTTT.